These 30 T cell receptor beta chains came from one sample sequenced in a study of blood T cell repertoires in COVID-19. The method was immunoSEQ multiplex PCR; TCRdb's version includes in-frame clones alone and lacks a portion of them. The sample includes 150,000 or so clones, around 89% of them seen just once. Sequencing was carried out using PBMCs or T cells enriched from blood (not recorded which). These receptors came from a woman aged 25-40 years with acute COVID-19.

A remark on this clone: Other DNA sequences within the sample encode an identical CDR3. This chain connects TRBV28 to TRBJ1-3; D is perhaps TRBD1 (5 bases). Trimming left V 6 bases short and J 0 bases short, with 12 bases between. Germline lookup yields CDR1 MDHEN and CDR2 SYDVKM. CDR3 length: 15 residues. CDR3 protein: CASSLAGGSGNTIYF. The DNA for the CDR3 is TGTGCCAGCAGCTTAGCGGGGGGCTCTGGAAACACCATATATTTT.

The chain carries TRBV11-1 and TRBJ2-3; D gene ambiguous. The CDR3 runs to 16 residues. The V end lost 1 base, the J end lost 0 bases, and 11 bases lay between the germline ends. Germline CDR1 is SGHAT and CDR2 is FQDESV (reference sequence). Written as DNA, the CDR3 is TGTGCCAGCAGCTTAGTTGACTTTTCTAGCACAGATACGCAGTATTTT. This gives the protein CASSLVDFSSTDTQYF.

The chain joins TRBV27 to TRBJ2-1; maybe TRBD1 (6 bases). Germline CDR1 reads MNHEY; CDR2 reads SMNVEV (reference sequence). V was shortened by 5 bases and J by 0 bases, with 14 bases between the two germline ends. The CDR3 has 16 amino acids. CDR3 sequence: CASSPTGSSSYNEQFF. The CDR3, as DNA: TGTGCCAGCAGTCCCACAGGGTCCAGCTCCTACAATGAGCAGTTCTTC.

The chain couples TRBV6-5 to TRBJ1-5; 7 positions match TRBD1. V shed 5 bases and J 6 bases; nucleotides not matched to a gene: 10. This CDR3 has 15 residues. Germline V CDR1 and CDR2: MNHEY, SVGAGI. CDR3 bases: TGTGCCAGCAGTAAGTCGACAGGGAGGACTCAGCCCCAGCATTTT. This translates into CASSKSTGRTQPQHF.

The chain couples TRBV4-1 to TRBJ2-1; D gene ambiguous. Germline loops: CDR1 MGHRA, CDR2 YSYEKL. This CDR3 has 13 amino acids. The ends were cut back, 4 bases at V and 6 bases at J, with 10 bases in the middle. In nucleotides, the CDR3 is TGCGCCAGCAGCCTTTATCAGGTCAATGAGCAGTTCTTC. Translating gives CASSLYQVNEQFF.

This chain joins TRBV27 and TRBJ1-6; D gene ambiguous. The CDR3 consists of 16 residues. The germline V and J ends were trimmed by 8 bases and 0 bases, with 14 bases remaining between them. The germline gives CDR1 MNHEY, CDR2 SMNVEV (reference sequence). CDR3 DNA sequence: TGTGCCAGCGGACTTCAGGCAGTCTCCTATAATTCACCCCTCCACTTT. This sequence encodes CASGLQAVSYNSPLHF.

This chain uses TRBV2 with TRBJ1-1; no clear D. Germline CDR1 SNHLY, CDR2 FYNNEI. Trimming took 4 bases from V and 4 from J, leaving 7 bases between them. The CDR3 contains 12 residues. The DNA of the CDR3 is TGTGCCAGCAGTGGGAGGAGCACTGAAGCTTTCTTT. This sequence encodes CASSGRSTEAFF. The entire variable domain, with the rest obtained from reference TRBV2 and TRBJ1-1, is as follows: EPEVTQTPSHQVTQMGQEVILRCVPISNHLYFYWYRQILGQKVEFLVSFYNNEISEKSEIFDDQFSVERPDGSNFTLKIRSTKLEDSAMYFCASSGRSTEAFFGQGTRLTVV.

This clone was seen more than once but under ten times. The chain carries TRBV7-2 and TRBJ2-1, with TRBD2 matching 11 bases. The germline V gene encodes CDR1 SGHTA and CDR2 FQGNSA. The CDR3 extends over 17 amino acids. J lost 3 bases, V lost 2 bases, and 6 bases had no gene match. The CDR3 region is CASSLRETSGNYNEQFF. The CDR3 DNA reads as TGTGCCAGCAGCTTAAGGGAGACTAGCGGGAACTACAATGAGCAGTTCTTC.

CDR3 region: CAWRWAESSYNSPLHF. In DNA, the CDR3 is TGTGCCTGGAGATGGGCCGAAAGCTCCTATAATTCACCCCTCCACTTT. This sequence joins TRBV30 and TRBJ1-6; D remains ambiguous. This CDR3 region has 16 residues. Germline V gene data show CDR1 as GTSNPN and CDR2 as SVGIG (reference sequence). Trimming took off 3 bases at V and 0 bases at J, with 12 bases between the two ends. Combining the CDR3 with reference TRBV30 and TRBJ1-6 gives the whole variable domain SQTIHQWPATLVQPVGSPLSLECTVEGTSNPNLYWYRQAAGRGLQLLFYSVGIGQISSEVPQNLSASRPQDRQFILSSKKLLLSDSGFYLCAWRWAESSYNSPLHFGNGTRLTVT.

As for this clone: Distinct nucleotide sequences in the sample also encode this CDR3. This chain links TRBV4-1 with TRBJ2-1; D perhaps matches TRBD2 (6 bases). The V gene's germline CDR1 is MGHRA and CDR2 YSYEKL. The CDR3 spans 16 residues. Trimming took 0 bases from V and 4 from J, leaving 13 bases between them. For the CDR3, the DNA is TGCGCCAGCAGCCAAGATCGGCTAGCGCCTTACAATGAGCAGTTCTTC. Amino acids: CASSQDRLAPYNEQFF.

The V and J genes are TRBV4-1 and TRBJ2-2, with D possibly TRBD1 on 6 matching bases. Germline V gene sequence: CDR1 MGHRA, CDR2 YSYEKL. Between the trimmed V and J ends, which lost 2 bases and 1 base, there was a span of 8 bases. There are 15 residues in the CDR3. The CDR3 loop is CASSQQGKNTGELFF. DNA for the CDR3: TGCGCCAGCAGCCAACAGGGGAAGAACACCGGGGAGCTGTTTTTT.

The chain combines TRBV19 with TRBJ1-2; no clear D gene. Germline V gene sequence: CDR1 LNHDA, CDR2 SQIVND (reference sequence). The V and J ends lost 4 bases and 0 bases respectively, with 12 bases between them. This CDR3 is built from 15 residues. CDR3 sequence (DNA): TGTGCCAGTAGTACTGTCGGAGACCCTAACTATGGCTACACCTTC. Its protein product is CASSTVGDPNYGYTF. The full variable domain, in which reference TRBV19 and TRBJ1-2 provide the parts outside the CDR3, is DGGITQSPKYLFRKEGQNVTLSCEQNLNHDAMYWYRQDPGQGLRLIYYSQIVNDFQKGDIAEGYSVSREKKESFPLTVTSAQKNPTAFYLCASSTVGDPNYGYTFGSGTRLTVV.

The V gene is TRBV12-5, the J gene TRBJ2-3; the D gene is possibly TRBD2 (6 bases). This CDR3 is 13 amino acids long. The V gene lost 8 bases and the J gene lost 1 base, with 10 bases spanning the gap. Looked up from germline, CDR1 is LGHNT and CDR2 is FRNRAP. CDR3 loop: CASHASGTDTQYF. The CDR3 nucleotides are TGTGCTAGTCATGCTAGCGGCACAGATACGCAGTATTTT.

This chain uses TRBV9 with TRBJ2-5, with TRBD1 as a possible D gene (5 bases). Germline CDR1 and CDR2: SGDLS and YYNGEE. V lost 4 bases, J lost 0 bases, and 10 bases lay in between. The CDR3 totals 14 residues. Written as DNA, the CDR3 is TGTGCCAGCAGCCCAGGACATCACCAAGAGACCCAGTACTTC. It specifies CASSPGHHQETQYF.

The gene calls are TRBV7-2 and TRBJ2-1; D may be TRBD2 (6 bases). Germline values: CDR1 SGHTA, CDR2 FQGNSA. With 3 bases removed from V and 1 base from J, the gap between germline ends came to 19 bases. The CDR3 totals 18 residues. CDR3 loop: CASSFRIPSAGSYNEQFF. The DNA of the CDR3 is TGTGCCAGCAGCTTTAGGATCCCCTCGGCGGGGTCCTACAATGAGCAGTTCTTC.

V is TRBV5-1 and J is TRBJ2-2; 8 bases match TRBD2. Germline assignment: CDR1 SGHRS and CDR2 YFSETQ. The CDR3 contains 15 residues. With 5 bases clipped from V and 7 bases from J, the junction kept 10 bases outside the gene matches. The CDR3 sequence is CASSSLREGHGELFF. The CDR3 nucleotides read TGCGCCAGCAGTTCGCTTCGGGAGGGCCACGGGGAGCTGTTTTTT. Supplemented by reference TRBV5-1 and TRBJ2-2, the full variable domain reads KAGVTQTPRYLIKTRGQQVTLSCSPISGHRSVSWYQQTPGQGLQFLFEYFSETQRNKGNFPGRFSGRQFSNSRSEMNVSTLELGDSALYLCASSSLREGHGELFFGEGSRLTVL.

The genes are TRBV5-5 and TRBJ2-7; TRBD2 matches 11 bases. With 4 bases clipped from V and 6 bases from J, the junction kept 12 bases outside the gene matches. The CDR3 loop spans 16 amino acids. Germline loops: CDR1 SGHKS, CDR2 YYEKEE (reference sequence). CDR3 residues: CASSGLAGVSPSEQYF. The CDR3 nucleotides read TGTGCCAGCAGCGGACTAGCGGGCGTCTCCCCCTCCGAGCAGTACTTC.

The chain joins TRBV18 to TRBJ2-2, with 9 positions matching TRBD1. Trimming at V came to 0 bases and at J to 0 bases, leaving 8 bases not matched to a gene. This CDR3 contains 19 residues. Germline V CDR1 and CDR2: KGHSH, LQKENI. In DNA form, the CDR3 reads TGTGCCAGCTCACCACCGGGACAGGGATGGTTCGCGAACACCGGGGAGCTGTTTTTT. It codes for CASSPPGQGWFANTGELFF.

This chain joins TRBV11-2 and TRBJ2-5, with D unresolved. Between the trimmed V and J ends, which lost 5 bases and 5 bases, there was a span of 9 bases. The CDR3 covers 12 residues. CDR1 and CDR2 (germline): SGHAT, FQNNGV. The CDR3 nucleotides are TGTGCCAGCAGCCCCTACCGGGAGACCCAGTACTTC. Its translation is CASSPYRETQYF.

The rearrangement links TRBV9 to TRBJ1-5, with 9 bases lining up with TRBD1. CDR1 SGDLS and CDR2 YYNGEE come from the germline V gene. Trimming removed 2 bases from V and 4 bases from J; junction bases left unmatched: 4. The CDR3 loop spans 15 amino acids. Written as DNA, the CDR3 is TGTGCCAGCAGCGTGGGACAGGGCCAGAATCAGCCCCAGCATTTT. This sequence encodes CASSVGQGQNQPQHF.

The V call is TRBV15, the J call TRBJ2-7; 7 bases align to TRBD1. Germline-derived CDR1 and CDR2 are LNHNV and YYDKDF (reference sequence). After removal of 1 base from V and 6 bases from J, the junction contained 3 bases not matched to a gene. The CDR3 contains 13 residues. The CDR3 protein is CATSRGQGAEQYF. The CDR3 DNA is TGTGCCACCAGCAGAGGACAGGGAGCCGAGCAGTACTTC.

V gene TRBV19 combines with J gene TRBJ1-5; a weak D match, TRBD1 (6 bases). CDR3 length equals 14 residues. The ends were cut back, 5 bases at V and 4 bases at J, with 12 bases in the middle. Per the germline V gene, CDR1 is LNHDA and CDR2 is SQIVND (reference sequence). The DNA for the CDR3 is TGTGCCAGTAGTGGGAGACAGGCTAATCAGCCCCAGCATTTT. This codes for CASSGRQANQPQHF.

The rearrangement links TRBV16 to TRBJ1-1, with a tentative D call TRBD1 (5 bases). Trimming left V 2 bases short and J 6 bases short, with 7 bases between. CDR1 is KGHSY and CDR2 is FQNENV in the germline V gene. The length of the CDR3 is 12 residues. The DNA for the CDR3 is TGTGCCAGCAGCCAAGGGGCAGCTGAAGCTTTCTTT. Protein product: CASSQGAAEAFF.

The chain links TRBV6-2 or TRBV6-3 to TRBJ2-7; maybe TRBD1 (5 bases). Trimming left V 6 bases short and J 3 bases short, with 12 bases between. Germline-derived CDR1 and CDR2 are MNHEY and SVGEGT. The CDR3 loop spans 13 amino acids. For the CDR3, the DNA is TGTGCCAGCAGCCCCGACAGAGTCTACGAGCAGTACTTC. Translating it yields CASSPDRVYEQYF.

The J gene is TRBJ1-4, the V gene TRBV5-4; D may be TRBD1 (5 bases). Germline CDR1 SGHNT, CDR2 YYREEE (reference sequence). V was pared by 4 bases and J by 4 bases, with 11 bases between. The CDR3 is made up of 14 amino acids. The CDR3 is CASSPSGGNEKLFF. The CDR3 region has the DNA TGTGCCAGCAGCCCGTCGGGGGGTAATGAAAAACTGTTTTTT.

The chain has TRBV25-1 and TRBJ2-1; 12 nucleotides align to TRBD1. Germline loops: CDR1 MGHDK, CDR2 SYGVNS. CDR3 size: 16 residues. Trimming at V came to 2 bases and at J to 4 bases, leaving 3 bases not matched to a gene. The CDR3 is CASSEGTGGQYNEQFF. The CDR3 nucleotides are TGTGCCAGCAGTGAAGGGACAGGGGGCCAATACAATGAGCAGTTCTTC. The variable domain in full, with the rest retrieved from reference TRBV25-1 and TRBJ2-1, is EADIYQTPRYLVIGTGKKITLECSQTMGHDKMYWYQQDPGMELHLIHYSYGVNSTEKGDLSSESTVSRIRTEHFPLTLESARPSHTSQYLCASSEGTGGQYNEQFFGPGTRLTVL.

The CDR3 protein is CASWFGGGGSDTQYF. CDR3 bases: TGTGCCAGCTGGTTCGGCGGGGGTGGATCAGATACGCAGTATTTT. The rearrangement uses TRBV18 and TRBJ2-3, with 7 bases that match TRBD2. CDR1 is KGHSH and CDR2 is LQKENI in the germline V gene. V lost 7 bases and J lost 4; bases outside the gene matches: 11. The CDR3 contains 15 residues.

The chain is built from TRBV9 and TRBJ2-7, with TRBD2 identical over 7 bases. Germline assignment: CDR1 SGDLS and CDR2 YYNGEE. Germline trimming cut 0 bases from V and 3 bases from J; bases unmatched to any gene: 6. The CDR3 consists of 15 residues. The CDR3 sequence is CASSVGRAGLYEQYF. In nucleotides, the CDR3 is TGTGCCAGCAGCGTAGGTCGAGCGGGACTCTACGAGCAGTACTTC.

This clone has a handful of counts. The chain uses TRBV6-2 or TRBV6-3 and TRBJ1-1; D call uncertain. Germline CDR1 and CDR2: MNHEY and SVGEGT. V lost 4 bases to trimming and J lost 3 bases, with 9 bases between them. The CDR3 runs 13 residues. The CDR3 nucleotides are TGTGCCAGCAGTTTTGGCACCTACACTGAAGCTTTCTTT. Its translation: CASSFGTYTEAFF.

Only one count was recorded for this clone. The rearrangement links TRBV2 to TRBJ1-5; 10 positions agree with TRBD1. V lost 9 bases, J lost 6 bases, and 5 bases stayed unmatched. This CDR3 is built from 13 residues. Germline V gene data show CDR1 as SNHLY and CDR2 as FYNNEI. The CDR3 loop reads CASGQGGSQPQHF. CDR3 sequence (DNA): TGTGCCAGTGGACAGGGGGGAAGTCAGCCCCAGCATTTT.